The 10 T cell receptor beta chains below come from one sample, sequenced in a study of blood T cell repertoires in COVID-19 (dated by TCRdb to the early 2020s). The library was generated by the immunoSEQ multiplex PCR assay. The table comes from immuneACCESS by way of TCRdb, which keeps in-frame sequences with V and J called. Part of the clones is missing from these tables; in studies checked, under half for an unresolved V gene and the rest for unknown reasons. For this sample there are 300,000 to 400,000 clones; approximately 87% appear just once. 3% to 4% of the sample is taken by the ten largest. Material: peripheral blood. The source is a woman aged 50 to 60 with active or convalescent COVID-19.

The rearrangement links TRBV29-1 to TRBJ2-7; 8 bases agree with TRBD1. The CDR3 has 14 residues. The ends lost 1 base at V and 3 bases at J; junction bases unmatched: 5. Germline V CDR1 and CDR2: SQVTM, ANQGSEA. DNA for the CDR3: TGCAGCGTTGAAGTAGGAGACAGGGGCTACGAGCAGTACTTC. Its protein is CSVEVGDRGYEQYF.

V gene TRBV5-5 combines with J gene TRBJ1-1; D is undetermined. CDR3 size: 16 residues. Germline V gene data show CDR1 as SGHKS and CDR2 as YYEKEE (reference sequence). Deletions cut 4 bases from V and 1 base from J, with 17 bases between. The CDR3 spells CASSPDWYRGNTEAFF. Written as DNA, the CDR3 is TGTGCCAGCAGCCCTGACTGGTATCGGGGGAACACTGAAGCTTTCTTT.

The chain couples TRBV11-2 to TRBJ2-7, with D possibly TRBD2 on 5 matching bases. The germline CDR1 and CDR2 sequences are SGHAT and FQNNGV. There are 15 residues in the CDR3. The V and J ends lost 0 bases and 6 bases respectively, with 15 bases between them. CDR3 nucleotide sequence: TGTGCCAGCAGCTTAGATACGACTACTGCCACCGAGCAGTACTTC. This translates into CASSLDTTTATEQYF.

The rearrangement uses TRBV10-3 and TRBJ2-1; D not resolved. The CDR3 sequence is 16 residues long. The ends were cut back, 2 bases at V and 0 bases at J, with 11 bases in the middle. Germline V gene data show CDR1 as ENHRY and CDR2 as SYGVKD. This CDR3 reads CAISEAFVSSYNEQFF. In DNA, the CDR3 is TGTGCCATCAGTGAGGCGTTTGTAAGCTCCTACAATGAGCAGTTCTTC.

This sequence joins TRBV11-3 and TRBJ2-1; TRBD2 matches at 9 bases. The CDR3 contains 15 residues. CDR1 is SGHNT, CDR2 YENEEA, per germline. J gave up 5 bases and V 1 base, and 3 bases lay outside the gene matches. CDR3 amino acids: CASSLVAGADNEQFF. The CDR3 DNA reads as TGTGCCAGCAGCTTAGTAGCGGGAGCTGACAATGAGCAGTTCTTC.

The rearrangement links TRBV19 to TRBJ2-1; 8 nucleotides agree with TRBD2. Germline V lookup: CDR1 LNHDA, CDR2 SQIVND (reference sequence). The CDR3 is 13 residues long. Germline trimming cut 4 bases from V and 4 bases from J; bases unmatched to any gene: 0. In nucleotides, the CDR3 is TGTGCCAGTAGTAGCGGGAGGTACAATGAGCAGTTCTTC. Its translation: CASSSGRYNEQFF.

The chain uses TRBV19 and TRBJ1-4; 9 nucleotides align to TRBD1. Germline CDR1 and CDR2: LNHDA and SQIVND (reference sequence). This CDR3 is built from 14 residues. With V trimmed by 3 bases and J by 4 bases, 0 bases remained unmatched. The CDR3 region has the DNA TGTGCCAGTAGTATGGACAGGGGTAATGAAAAACTGTTTTTT. Protein product: CASSMDRGNEKLFF.

The V gene is TRBV5-1, the J gene TRBJ1-3, with D perhaps matching TRBD1 (6 bases). The germline V gene has CDR1 SGHRS and CDR2 YFSETQ. There are 17 residues in the CDR3. V was trimmed by 0 bases and J by 0 bases, leaving 13 bases between them. The CDR3 spells CASSLGSGGPSGNTIYF. As DNA, the CDR3 is TGCGCCAGCAGCTTGGGATCGGGGGGCCCCTCTGGAAACACCATATATTTT.

This clone has just one count. The V and J genes are TRBV28 and TRBJ1-4; D remains ambiguous. The CDR3 extends over 12 amino acids. Trimming stripped 7 bases from V and 0 bases from J, with 3 bases between. The germline CDR1 and CDR2 sequences are MDHEN and SYDVKM. In DNA, the CDR3 is TGTGCCAGCACGTCAACTAATGAAAAACTGTTTTTT. The encoded protein is CASTSTNEKLFF.

V is TRBV5-1 and J is TRBJ2-3; TRBD2 matches 12 bases. Germline V gene sequence: CDR1 SGHRS, CDR2 YFSETQ. The J segment lost 5 bases and the V segment lost 4 bases, leaving 8 bases of the junction unmatched. The CDR3 consists of 16 residues. The chain's CDR3 is CASSLRTSGEIDTQYF. Here the CDR3 DNA reads TGCGCCAGCAGCCTCCGGACTAGCGGGGAGATAGATACGCAGTATTTT.